The clone carrying this T cell receptor (beta chain) showed up just a few times. What it binds is not known. Trimming removed 5 bases at V and 1 base at J, with 9 bases between. This CDR3 has 13 amino acids. Germline assignment: CDR1 LGHNA and CDR2 YNFKEQ. The data belong to a study of Tregs in tolerant kidney transplant recipients. Study-wide results and limits: Antigen-driven expansion was suggested because donor-specific Tregs expanded more than all Tregs in tolerant patients.

Recipient PBMCs carried a CFSE label and met irradiated graft donor PBMCs for approximately six days before FACS sorting. The data were produced by immunoSEQ multiplex PCR, yet TCRdb's version contains in-frame clones alone and is incomplete. The table includes roughly 8,300 clones, roughly 34% detected once. V usage is TRBV4-2 and J usage is TRBJ2-7; D unclear. The material was CD8+ T cells from blood cultured with allogeneic cells, obtained before the transplant. The receptor's source is a human patient who received a combined kidney and bone marrow transplant. In nucleotides, the CDR3 is TGTGCCAGCAGCTTTGGCAAGTCCTACGAGCAGTACTTC. Translating gives CASSFGKSYEQYF.